These 32 T cell receptor beta chains were sequenced from one sample in a study of cytomegalovirus exposure and HLA in healthy donors. PCR used 60 Vbeta primers and 13 Jbeta primers. Profiling relied on immunoSEQ multiplex PCR, and the TCRdb table lists in-frame clones only, not all of them. In the table there are 170,000 or so clones, 77% of which are singletons. Input material: PBMCs. Receptor source: a woman aged 25 to 39 in good health and CMV-seropositive.

This chain uses TRBV4-2 with TRBJ2-1; 12 nucleotides match TRBD1. There are 18 residues in the CDR3. Germline V gives CDR1 LGHNA, CDR2 YNFKEQ. With 1 base clipped from V and 2 bases from J, the junction kept 6 bases outside the gene matches. The CDR3 sequence: CASSQVGGQGATYNEQFF. The CDR3 nucleotides read TGTGCCAGCAGCCAAGTCGGGGGACAGGGGGCTACCTACAATGAGCAGTTCTTC.

This clone has just a few counts. The rearrangement joins TRBV5-4 to TRBJ2-3, with D possibly being TRBD2 (7 bases). The germline gives CDR1 SGHNT, CDR2 YYREEE (reference sequence). The V end was cut by 4 bases, the J end by 1 base, with 16 bases between. The CDR3 has 16 amino acids. The CDR3 DNA sequence: TGTGCCAGCAGCACGCGACTAGCAGGGGGCACAGATACGCAGTATTTT. This translates into CASSTRLAGGTDTQYF.

This clone was recorded only once. The chain joins TRBV5-4 to TRBJ2-1, with D possibly TRBD2 on 5 matching bases. Trimming cost V 4 bases and J 3 bases, with 20 bases left between them. The CDR3 runs 17 residues. Germline V CDR1 and CDR2: SGHNT, YYREEE (reference sequence). The CDR3 here is CASSPLGGGLFYNEQFF. DNA of the CDR3: TGTGCCAGCAGCCCGCTCGGCGGCGGGTTATTCTACAATGAGCAGTTCTTC.

This chain links TRBV4-1 with TRBJ2-3; 10 positions agree with TRBD2. This CDR3 spans 16 amino acids. V was clipped by 1 base and J by 2 bases; unmatched bases: 3. CDR1 MGHRA and CDR2 YSYEKL come from the germline V gene. The CDR3 reads CASSQATSGNTDTQYF. CDR3 nucleotides: TGCGCCAGCAGCCAAGCTACTAGCGGGAACACAGATACGCAGTATTTT.

This rearrangement joins TRBV5-1 to TRBJ2-1; 7 bases fit TRBD2. From germline, CDR1 is SGHRS and CDR2 YFSETQ. V was pared by 5 bases and J by 8 bases, with 10 bases of the junction left unmatched. The CDR3 contains 14 residues. The CDR3 DNA follows: TGCGCCAGCAGTTTCGAGCGGGATTTGGATGAGCAGTTCTTC. Its translation: CASSFERDLDEQFF.

The J gene is TRBJ2-7, the V gene TRBV5-4, with 7 positions matching TRBD2. This CDR3 comprises 14 residues. Germline V gives CDR1 SGHNT, CDR2 YYREEE (reference sequence). J gave up 5 bases and V 2 bases, and 7 bases lay outside the gene matches. CDR3 residues: CASSFGPGRNEQYF. CDR3 in DNA: TGTGCCAGCAGCTTTGGTCCCGGGAGGAACGAGCAGTACTTC.

The V gene is TRBV11-2, the J gene TRBJ2-5, with 9 positions matching TRBD1. This CDR3 has 15 amino acids. After removal of 5 bases from V and 5 bases from J, the junction contained 9 bases not matched to a gene. From germline, CDR1 is SGHAT and CDR2 FQNNGV. DNA for the CDR3: TGTGCCAGCAGCCTGAACAGGGGGCTAGCGGAGACCCAGTACTTC. Its protein is CASSLNRGLAETQYF.

This clone was seen just once. The genes are TRBV28 and TRBJ2-3, with D possibly TRBD1 on 6 matching bases. V was trimmed by 3 bases and J by 4 bases, leaving 14 bases between them. This CDR3 region has 15 residues. CDR1 MDHEN and CDR2 SYDVKM come from the germline V gene. The CDR3 DNA follows: TGTGCCAGCAGTTTGCGAGGGGGAGTTTCAGATACGCAGTATTTT. Its protein product is CASSLRGGVSDTQYF. The whole variable domain, remainder taken from reference TRBV28 and TRBJ2-3, is DVKVTQSSRYLVKRTGEKVFLECVQDMDHENMFWYRQDPGLGLRLIYFSYDVKMKEKGDIPEGYSVSREKKERFSLILESASTNQTSMYLCASSLRGGVSDTQYFGPGTRLTVL.

Written as DNA, the CDR3 is TGTGCCAGCAGCCCTCCCGGGGGGCTCAATGAGCAGTTCTTC. It translates to CASSPPGGLNEQFF. J is TRBJ2-1 and V is TRBV28; tentative D call: TRBD2 (7 bases). Germline V lookup: CDR1 MDHEN, CDR2 SYDVKM. This CDR3 comprises 14 residues. The V end lost 6 bases, the J end lost 6 bases, and 15 bases lay between the germline ends.

The chain is built from TRBV11-2 and TRBJ2-7; possibly TRBD2 for D (6 bases). Germline values: CDR1 SGHAT, CDR2 FQNNGV. The CDR3 sequence is 14 residues long. Trimming pared 3 bases from V and 3 bases from J, leaving 12 bases between. This CDR3 reads CASSLAGLIYEQYF. The DNA for the CDR3 is TGTGCCAGCAGCTTGGCGGGGCTCATCTACGAGCAGTACTTC.

The genes are TRBV6-5 and TRBJ2-4; D may be TRBD2 (5 bases). CDR3 length: 14 residues. Trimming shortened V by 5 bases and J by 6 bases, and 14 bases separated the two germline ends. Germline loops: CDR1 MNHEY, CDR2 SVGAGI. CDR3 loop: CASSDTSSANIQYF. The CDR3 region has the DNA TGTGCCAGCAGTGATACTAGTTCGGCAAACATTCAGTACTTC.

The chain recombines TRBV11-2 with TRBJ2-7; D is undetermined. The CDR3 runs to 16 residues. With 2 bases removed from V and 3 bases from J, the gap between germline ends came to 17 bases. In germline, CDR1 is SGHAT, CDR2 FQNNGV. This CDR3 is CASSLTVPSSYYEQYF. The CDR3 DNA reads as TGTGCCAGCAGCTTAACTGTCCCCTCTTCATACTACGAGCAGTACTTC. The whole variable domain, remainder taken from reference TRBV11-2 and TRBJ2-7, is EAGVAQSPRYKIIEKRQSVAFWCNPISGHATLYWYQQILGQGPKLLIQFQNNGVVDDSQLPKDRFSAERLKGVDSTLKIQPAKLEDSAVYLCASSLTVPSSYYEQYFGPGTRLTVT.

The chain couples TRBV30 to TRBJ2-5; no clear D gene. V lost 0 bases to trimming and J lost 1 base, with 9 bases between them. The CDR3 has 14 residues. CDR1 and CDR2 (germline): GTSNPN, SVGIG (reference sequence). The DNA of the CDR3 is TGTGCCTGGAGTGTAACGTCCGGCCAAGAGACCCAGTACTTC. Protein sequence: CAWSVTSGQETQYF.

The chain recombines TRBV6-6 with TRBJ1-2, with D unclear. The CDR3 is made up of 14 amino acids. The germline CDR1 and CDR2 sequences are MNHNY and SVGAGI (reference sequence). The V and J ends lost 2 bases and 7 bases respectively, with 14 bases between them. The CDR3 is CASSYPSDSSGYTF. The CDR3 DNA reads as TGTGCCAGCAGTTACCCTTCGGACTCGTCTGGCTACACCTTC.

V is TRBV6-6 and J is TRBJ2-5; possible D gene TRBD1, 6 bases. CDR3 length equals 15 residues. Germline CDR1 is MNHNY and CDR2 is SVGAGI (reference sequence). With 1 base removed from V and 2 bases from J, the gap between germline ends came to 11 bases. This chain's CDR3 is CASSYWQGRQETQYF. The CDR3 nucleotides are TGTGCCAGCAGTTACTGGCAGGGGCGGCAAGAGACCCAGTACTTC.

The chain uses TRBV28 and TRBJ2-1; D gene ambiguous. This CDR3 contains 12 residues. The V gene lost 5 bases and the J gene lost 4 bases, with 6 bases spanning the gap. CDR1 and CDR2 from the germline V gene are MDHEN and SYDVKM. Here the CDR3 DNA reads TGTGCCAGCAGTCTCCAGTACAATGAGCAGTTCTTC. Its protein is CASSLQYNEQFF.

The chain employs TRBV19 and TRBJ2-5, with D perhaps matching TRBD2 (5 bases). Germline-derived CDR1 and CDR2 are LNHDA and SQIVND (reference sequence). V was pared by 5 bases and J by 5 bases, with 6 bases between. The CDR3 covers 11 residues. The DNA of the CDR3 is TGTGCCAGTAGTTCGGGGGAGACCCAGTACTTC. Residues: CASSSGETQYF.

The chain joins TRBV6-6 to TRBJ1-1, with D maybe TRBD1 (6 bases). The CDR3 is 15 amino acids. Trimming removed 4 bases from V and 6 bases from J, with 18 bases in between. Germline V CDR1 and CDR2: MNHNY, SVGAGI (reference sequence). CDR3 sequence reads: CASSSKSVPGAEAFF. For the CDR3, the DNA is TGTGCCAGCAGTTCTAAATCGGTCCCAGGGGCTGAAGCTTTCTTT.

The rearrangement joins TRBV13 to TRBJ2-3, with 12 positions matching TRBD2. The germline CDR1 and CDR2 sequences are PRHDT and FYEKMQ (reference sequence). CDR3 length: 18 residues. V was clipped by 5 bases and J by 2 bases; unmatched bases: 11. CDR3 in DNA: TGTGCCAGCAGCCGCTCGGCTAGCGGGAGGGCCGTCACAGATACGCAGTATTTT. Its translation is CASSRSASGRAVTDTQYF.

The chain links TRBV9 to TRBJ1-2; 9 bases align to TRBD1. Germline CDR1 and CDR2: SGDLS and YYNGEE. The CDR3 runs to 16 residues. V trimming: 2 bases; J trimming: 7 bases; junction bases outside the gene matches: 12. CDR3 protein: CASSVGQGPAGAGYTF. The CDR3 DNA reads as TGTGCCAGCAGCGTGGGACAGGGACCCGCTGGGGCTGGCTACACCTTC. Using reference TRBV9 and TRBJ1-2 for the parts outside the CDR3, the full variable domain is DSGVTQTPKHLITATGQRVTLRCSPRSGDLSVYWYQQSLDQGLQFLIQYYNGEERAKGNILERFSAQQFPDLHSELNLSSLELGDSALYFCASSVGQGPAGAGYTFGSGTRLTVV.

The J gene is TRBJ2-1, the V gene TRBV30, with 9 nucleotides matching TRBD2. V dropped 3 bases and J dropped 8; count of bases not matched to a gene: 8. The length of the CDR3 is 14 residues. From germline, CDR1 is GTSNPN and CDR2 SVGIG (reference sequence). CDR3 coding DNA: TGTGCCTGGAGGTTAGCGGGAGCATCCGATGAGCAGTTCTTC. It codes for CAWRLAGASDEQFF.

The chain links TRBV9 to TRBJ2-3; tentative D call: TRBD2 (6 bases). Per the germline V gene, CDR1 is SGDLS and CDR2 is YYNGEE. The germline V and J ends were trimmed by 1 base and 5 bases, with 11 bases remaining between them. This CDR3 is 14 amino acids long. This chain's CDR3 is CASSVIAEVDTQYF. The CDR3 region has the DNA TGTGCCAGCAGCGTAATAGCGGAAGTAGATACGCAGTATTTT.

V is TRBV29-1 and J is TRBJ2-6, with TRBD1 matching over 9 bases. Unmatched junction bases numbered 9, after V lost 3 bases and J lost 0 bases. This CDR3 has 18 residues. Germline values: CDR1 SQVTM, CDR2 ANQGSEA. CDR3 nucleotides: TGCAGCGTTGATGAACGGACAGGGGACAACTCTGGGGCCAACGTCCTGACTTTC. Translated, it gives CSVDERTGDNSGANVLTF.

V gene TRBV5-8 combines with J gene TRBJ1-5, with 7 nucleotides matching TRBD1. The V gene end was trimmed by 1 base and the J gene end by 6 bases; junction bases not matched to a gene: 7. Germline lookup yields CDR1 SGHTS and CDR2 YDEGEE. The CDR3 length is 15 residues. For the CDR3, the DNA is TGTGCCAGCAGCTTGTGGGGACAGTCAAGTCAGCCCCAGCATTTT. It is translated as CASSLWGQSSQPQHF.

The gene calls are TRBV5-1 and TRBJ1-5; D gene unclear. In germline, CDR1 is SGHRS, CDR2 YFSETQ. The CDR3 sequence is 16 residues long. Trimming removed 4 bases from V and 5 bases from J, with 19 bases in between. The CDR3 spells CASSPQVAGFDQPQHF. DNA for the CDR3: TGCGCCAGCAGCCCCCAAGTCGCAGGCTTCGATCAGCCCCAGCATTTT.

The J gene is TRBJ2-5, the V gene TRBV11-3; 7 bases line up with TRBD2. Germline CDR1 is SGHNT and CDR2 is YENEEA. Trimming took 5 bases from V and 5 from J; bases not matched to a gene: 8. The CDR3 is made up of 14 amino acids. CDR3 in DNA: TGTGCCAGCAGCCGGGGGGAGGTTGGGGAGACCCAGTACTTC. Amino acids: CASSRGEVGETQYF.

This clone was recorded once. Written as DNA, the CDR3 is TGCGCCAGCAGATGGACTAGCGGTGACTACGAGCAGTACTTC. Protein product: CASRWTSGDYEQYF. This chain connects TRBV5-1 to TRBJ2-7; 10 nucleotides align to TRBD2. Germline V gene data show CDR1 as SGHRS and CDR2 as YFSETQ. The CDR3 sequence is 14 residues long. The ends lost 5 bases at V and 3 bases at J; junction bases unmatched: 5.

The chain joins TRBV5-1 to TRBJ2-2; 8 bases are a match to TRBD1. CDR3 length equals 15 residues. V gave up 3 bases and J gave up 7 bases; unmatched junction bases: 8. Germline CDR1 reads SGHRS; CDR2 reads YFSETQ. This CDR3 reads CASSSLTGVDGELFF. The CDR3 region has the DNA TGCGCCAGCAGCTCCCTGACAGGGGTGGACGGGGAGCTGTTTTTT.

The J gene is TRBJ2-5, the V gene TRBV10-3, with 7 bases that match TRBD2. The germline gives CDR1 ENHRY, CDR2 SYGVKD. After removal of 8 bases from V and 1 base from J, the junction contained 7 bases not matched to a gene. This CDR3 has 14 amino acids. CDR3 amino acids: CAIGSLASQETQYF. The DNA for the CDR3 is TGTGCCATCGGTTCACTAGCGAGCCAAGAGACCCAGTACTTC.

CDR3 sequence reads: CASNSDSQETQYF. DNA for the CDR3: TGTGCCAGCAATTCCGACAGCCAAGAGACCCAGTACTTC. The chain recombines TRBV6-1 with TRBJ2-5; a possible D gene is TRBD1 (5 bases). CDR1 and CDR2 (germline): MNHNS, SASEGT. Deletions cut 7 bases from V and 1 base from J, with 10 bases between. CDR3 length equals 13 residues.

This clone was counted between two and nine times. This chain uses TRBV19 with TRBJ1-5; D is undetermined. Germline lookup yields CDR1 LNHDA and CDR2 SQIVND (reference sequence). V lost 7 bases to trimming and J lost 7 bases, with 17 bases between them. CDR3 length equals 14 residues. The CDR3 DNA reads as TGTGCCAGTACCCTCTCCCTAGTGGAGCAGCCCCAGCATTTT. Its protein product is CASTLSLVEQPQHF.

DNA for the CDR3: TGTGCCAGCAGTTTATGGGGCAGGGGGAGTAGTTTGGTCGCTGAAGCTTTCTTT. This codes for CASSLWGRGSSLVAEAFF. J is TRBJ1-1 and V is TRBV28, with 7 nucleotides matching TRBD1. J gave up 6 bases and V 0 bases, and 16 bases lay outside the gene matches. The CDR3 is 18 amino acids. The germline V gene has CDR1 MDHEN and CDR2 SYDVKM.